These 13 T cell receptor beta chains were sequenced from one sample in a study of blood T cell repertoires in COVID-19. This table comes from immunoSEQ multiplex PCR, and its TCRdb copy is limited to in-frame clones, with some not included. The sample consists of around 33,000 clones, approximately 82% of them appearing once. The sample comprised peripheral blood. The receptors come from a man at least 80 years old with active or convalescent COVID-19.

The gene calls are TRBV3-1 (or the pseudogene TRBV3-2) and TRBJ2-3; D is possibly TRBD2 (5 bases). Trimming stripped 0 bases from V and 7 bases from J, with 11 bases between. CDR1 LGHDT and CDR2 YNNKEL come from the germline V gene (reference sequence). This CDR3 comprises 14 residues. Here the CDR3 DNA reads TGTGCCAGCAGCCAAGATGCTAGCTTCTATACGCAGTATTTT. Its translation is CASSQDASFYTQYF.

This chain connects TRBV5-5 to TRBJ2-5; TRBD1 is a possible D gene (6 bases). Germline lookup yields CDR1 SGHKS and CDR2 YYEKEE (reference sequence). Trimming pared 5 bases from V and 2 bases from J, leaving 13 bases between. The CDR3 consists of 14 residues. This chain's CDR3 is CASSPDSLQETQYF. The CDR3 DNA reads as TGTGCCAGCAGTCCGGACAGCCTACAAGAGACCCAGTACTTC.

CDR3 bases: TGCGCCAGCAGCCTTCGCAGTGATTCACCCCTCCACTTT. This gives the protein CASSLRSDSPLHF. V gene TRBV5-1 combines with J gene TRBJ1-6; D remains ambiguous. Trimming took 4 bases from V and 8 from J, leaving 10 bases between them. Germline V gives CDR1 SGHRS, CDR2 YFSETQ. The CDR3 totals 13 residues.

The chain uses TRBV3-1 (or the pseudogene TRBV3-2) and TRBJ2-7, with TRBD2 matching 7 bases. The CDR3 is 11 residues long. CDR1 and CDR2 from the germline V gene are LGHDT and YNNKEL (reference sequence). DNA of the CDR3: TGTGCCAGCAGCCTGGGACTAACGTTTAAGGTC. This translates into CASSLGLTFKV.

This chain joins TRBV18 and TRBJ1-1, with 7 positions matching TRBD1. Germline lookup yields CDR1 KGHSH and CDR2 LQKENI. With V trimmed by 0 bases and J by 5 bases, 3 bases remained unmatched. The CDR3 sequence is 14 residues long. CDR3 DNA sequence: TGTGCCAGCTCACCACCGACAGGGAGAACTGAAGCTTTCTTT. It yields the protein CASSPPTGRTEAFF.

This clone was observed a handful of times. J is TRBJ1-5 and V is TRBV2; D not resolved. This CDR3 region has 12 residues. V dropped 3 bases and J dropped 6 bases, with 6 bases sitting between them. Germline V gives CDR1 SNHLY, CDR2 FYNNEI. The CDR3 nucleotides are TGTGCCAGCAGTGATTGGAGTCAGCCCCAGCATTTT. It specifies CASSDWSQPQHF. The full variable domain, its missing parts supplied by reference TRBV2 and TRBJ1-5, is EPEVTQTPSHQVTQMGQEVILRCVPISNHLYFYWYRQILGQKVEFLVSFYNNEISEKSEIFDDQFSVERPDGSNFTLKIRSTKLEDSAMYFCASSDWSQPQHFGDGTRLSIL.

V gene TRBV7-9 combines with J gene TRBJ1-3; 9 bases align to TRBD1. From germline, CDR1 is SEHNR and CDR2 FQNEAQ (reference sequence). The J segment lost 7 bases and the V segment lost 1 base, leaving 5 bases of the junction unmatched. The CDR3 length is 15 residues. The CDR3 region is CASSLGTGEWNTIYF. In DNA form, the CDR3 reads TGTGCCAGCAGCTTAGGGACAGGGGAATGGAACACCATATATTTT.

This sequence joins TRBV11-2 and TRBJ2-2; TRBD2 is a possible D gene (6 bases). CDR3 length equals 15 residues. Trimming stripped 5 bases from V and 1 base from J, with 11 bases between. Germline values: CDR1 SGHAT, CDR2 FQNNGV. The CDR3: CASSEGLQNTGELFF. The CDR3 DNA sequence: TGTGCCAGCAGCGAGGGACTCCAGAACACCGGGGAGCTGTTTTTT. The entire variable domain, with the rest obtained from reference TRBV11-2 and TRBJ2-2, is as follows: EAGVAQSPRYKIIEKRQSVAFWCNPISGHATLYWYQQILGQGPKLLIQFQNNGVVDDSQLPKDRFSAERLKGVDSTLKIQPAKLEDSAVYLCASSEGLQNTGELFFGEGSRLTVL.

This chain links TRBV12-5 with TRBJ1-2; TRBD1 is a possible D gene (5 bases). In germline, CDR1 is LGHNT, CDR2 FRNRAP. This CDR3 region has 16 residues. The V gene lost 0 bases and the J gene lost 7 bases, with 18 bases spanning the gap. In DNA form, the CDR3 reads TGTGCTAGTGGTTTGGTACCCCGGCAGACCGGGGGTGGCTACACCTTC. This translates into CASGLVPRQTGGGYTF. Combining the CDR3 with reference TRBV12-5 and TRBJ1-2 gives the whole variable domain DARVTQTPRHKVTEMGQEVTMRCQPILGHNTVFWYRQTMMQGLELLAYFRNRAPLDDSGMPKDRFSAEMPDATLATLKIQPSEPRDSAVYFCASGLVPRQTGGGYTFGSGTRLTVV.

V usage is TRBV27 and J usage is TRBJ2-2; perhaps TRBD2 as D (6 bases). There are 16 residues in the CDR3. In germline, CDR1 is MNHEY, CDR2 SMNVEV (reference sequence). Between the trimmed V and J ends, which lost 9 bases and 5 bases, there was a span of 22 bases. CDR3 in DNA: TGTGCCAGTAAGAGCGGGCAGGGCCGAGGTACCGGGGAGCTGTTTTTT. This codes for CASKSGQGRGTGELFF.

This chain connects TRBV5-1 to TRBJ2-7, with 7 bases aligning to TRBD1. CDR3 length equals 15 residues. V shed 1 base, J shed 7 bases, and the junction held 11 bases outside the gene matches. The germline V gene encodes CDR1 SGHRS and CDR2 YFSETQ. CDR3 residues: CASSLSGGFQTEQYF. As DNA, the CDR3 is TGCGCCAGCAGCTTGTCAGGGGGTTTCCAAACGGAGCAGTACTTC.

The sample holds one count of this clone. The genes are TRBV6-2 or TRBV6-3 and TRBJ2-7; 12 positions agree with TRBD2. The CDR3 sequence is 15 residues long. J was trimmed by 3 bases and V by 5 bases; bases with no gene match: 5. Germline assignment: CDR1 MNHEY and CDR2 SVGEGT. In nucleotides, the CDR3 is TGTGCCAGCAGTCCCTGGACTAGCGGGAACTACGAGCAGTACTTC. It yields the protein CASSPWTSGNYEQYF.

This clone turned up a few times. The chain recombines TRBV7-6 with TRBJ2-5; a weak D match, TRBD1 (6 bases). The CDR3 covers 14 residues. CDR1 SGHVS and CDR2 FNYEAQ come from the germline V gene. Trimming removed 4 bases from V and 4 bases from J, with 13 bases in between. The CDR3 spells CASSWGHLGETQYF. In DNA form, the CDR3 reads TGTGCCAGCAGCTGGGGACACCTCGGAGAGACCCAGTACTTC.